There are many counts of the clone carrying this T cell receptor (beta chain). Its cognate antigen is unknown. The data are from a study of T cells in Graves' hyperthyroidism and ophthalmopathy. The investigators amplified TCR beta CDR3 regions from RNA transcripts. A first-round RT-PCR of the TCR CDR3 used the HTBI primer set. From the multiplex PCR reads, TCRdb called clonotypes with MiXCR, one entry per CDR3 protein. The table has roughly 290,000 distinct CDR3 sequences, 13% seen once. Diagnosis relied on clinical symptoms, serum thyroxine and TRAb, thyroid ultrasound and orbital computed tomography. V was pared by 3 bases and J by 5 bases, with 17 bases between. The CDR3 totals 16 residues. Germline V CDR1 and CDR2: MNHEY, SMNVEV (reference sequence). Study outcomes and limitations: Ophthalmopathy, which appeared later, was predicted by the model a median 6.5 months before onset.

The specimen was blood. The chain is built from TRBV27 and TRBJ2-1; the D gene is possibly TRBD1 (5 bases). This receptor was obtained from a woman aged 25 to 45 with Graves' hyperthyroidism that later progressed to Graves' ophthalmopathy. CDR3 sequence reads: CASSFSVGDSNNEQFF. The CDR3 coding sequence is TGTGCCAGCAGTTTTTCGGTCGGCGACAGTAACAATGAGCAGTTCTTC.